Listed below are T cell receptor beta chains from one sample, sequenced in a study of CD8+ T cells in alopecia areata. The assay was immunoSEQ multiplex PCR, and TCRdb's table has in-frame clones only and misses some. The sample carries some 95,000 clones, 40% to 55% recorded once. Sequencing was carried out using CD4+ T cells sorted from blood. The receptors come from a human donor with alopecia areata. Each CDR3 is given with its conserved first and last residue. The D gene is left open where the match is weak. Only some rows state a clone size, as once, few, many or a class for expanded clones.

clone_size	v_call	d_call	j_call	cdr3_aa	cdr3_nt
few	TRBV29-1	-	TRBJ2-7	CSVASGDHEQYF	TGCAGCGTTGCCTCGGGAGACCACGAGCAGTACTTC
medium-sized	TRBV28	-	TRBJ2-5	CASSPSQGRRETQYF	TGTGCCAGCAGTCCCTCGCAAGGCCGTCGAGAGACCCAGTACTTC
-	TRBV2	-	TRBJ2-2	CASDTGYGSGELFF	TGTGCCAGCGATACAGGATACGGCTCCGGGGAGCTGTTTTTT
-	TRBV28	-	TRBJ1-1	CASSFQGLQRGAFF	TGTGCCAGCAGTTTCCAGGGACTCCAAAGGGGGGCTTTCTTT
-	TRBV7-9	-	TRBJ2-5	CASSPRRGSQYF	TGTGCCAGCAGCCCACGGAGGGGCAGCCAGTACTTC
few	TRBV29-1	-	TRBJ1-1	CSVSGQRNTEAFF	TGCAGCGTTTCGGGACAAAGGAACACTGAAGCTTTCTTT
-	TRBV11-2	-	TRBJ2-1	CASSRAGLLGNEQFF	TGTGCCAGCAGCCGAGCAGGGCTTTTGGGGAATGAGCAGTTCTTC
-	TRBV16	-	TRBJ2-4	CASSPRGQNIQYF	TGTGCCAGCAGCCCCCGGGGGCAAAACATTCAGTACTTC
-	TRBV7-9	TRBD2	TRBJ2-7	CASSLGASGIYEQYF	TGTGCCAGCAGCTTAGGGGCTAGCGGGATCTACGAGCAGTACTTC
-	TRBV30	-	TRBJ2-3	CAWSLPESSTDTQYF	TGTGCCTGGAGCTTACCGGAGTCTAGCACAGATACGCAGTATTTT
-	TRBV20-1	-	TRBJ2-7	CTPRGAPQHF	TGCACCCCGAGGGGAGCACCGCAGCACTTC
few	TRBV4-3	-	TRBJ2-3	CASSQNPGRTDTQYF	TGCGCCAGCAGCCAAAATCCAGGGAGAACAGATACGCAGTATTTT
-	TRBV2	TRBD2	TRBJ2-7	CASSDRAGVADEQYF	TGTGCCAGCAGTGACCGAGCGGGAGTAGCTGACGAGCAGTACTTC
few	TRBV29-1	-	TRBJ2-2	CSVGRGKNTGELFF	TGCAGCGTTGGTCGCGGGAAAAACACCGGGGAGCTGTTTTTT
few	TRBV7-2	TRBD1	TRBJ2-6	CASSSDRSGANVLTF	TGTGCCAGCAGCTCGGACAGGTCTGGGGCCAACGTCCTGACTTTC
many	TRBV6-5	-	TRBJ2-7	CASRAESYEQYF	TGTGCCAGCAGGGCCGAGAGCTACGAGCAGTACTTC
few	TRBV7-2	TRBD2	TRBJ2-5	CASSSGGLKETQYF	TGTGCCAGCAGCTCGGGGGGGCTTAAAGAGACCCAGTACTTC